The next 9 T cell receptor beta chains were all read from a single sample in a study of CD8 T cells in ankylosing spondylitis. In TCRdb, the 5' RACE reads were re-called with MiXCR into one record per CDR3 protein. Of roughly 100,000 distinct CDR3 sequences in the sample, 24% were seen once. The sequencing input was synovial fluid, either unsorted or a sorted T cell fraction (not recorded which). Receptors originate from a male donor with ankylosing spondylitis.

The chain links TRBV4-1 to TRBJ2-1; TRBD2 matches 7 bases. Germline lookup yields CDR1 MGHRA and CDR2 YSYEKL. The CDR3 extends over 14 amino acids. V lost 4 bases to trimming and J lost 7 bases; unmatched junction nucleotides: 7. In DNA form, the CDR3 reads TGCGCCAGCAGCCCCCGTGGCGGGAGTAATGAGCAGTTCTTC. It translates to CASSPRGGSNEQFF.

This clonotype was seen at least ten times. This rearrangement joins TRBV6-1 to TRBJ2-2; TRBD2 agrees at 9 bases. The CDR3 totals 19 residues. Trimming removed 6 bases from V and 3 bases from J; junction bases left unmatched: 17. Germline V gene lookup returns CDR1 MNHNS and CDR2 SASEGT. This CDR3 is CASSGRPTGTSWYTGELFF. The CDR3 DNA reads TGTGCCAGCAGCGGCCGTCCCACCGGGACTAGCTGGTACACCGGGGAGCTGTTTTTT.

This clonotype was counted a few times. V and J are TRBV5-6 and TRBJ2-5; 13 nucleotides agree with TRBD2. Trimming took 2 bases from V and 4 from J; bases not matched to a gene: 2. Germline values: CDR1 SGHDT, CDR2 YYEEEE. This CDR3 is 15 amino acids long. The CDR3 nucleotides read TGTGCCAGCAGCTTACTAGCGGGAGGGCGAGAGACCCAGTACTTC. Protein sequence: CASSLLAGGRETQYF.

This clonotype was counted ten times or more. V usage is TRBV28 and J usage is TRBJ2-7; 9 nucleotides agree with TRBD2. This CDR3 region has 13 residues. Looked up from germline, CDR1 is MDHEN and CDR2 is SYDVKM. Trimming at V came to 6 bases and at J to 4 bases, leaving 4 bases not matched to a gene. CDR3 coding DNA: TGTGCCAGCAGACCTAGCGGGAAATACGAGCAGTACGTC. This translates into CASRPSGKYEQYV.

This chain connects TRBV18 to TRBJ2-7; D remains unclear. V lost 3 bases, J lost 0 bases, and 9 bases lay in between. Germline CDR1 and CDR2: KGHSH and LQKENI. The length of the CDR3 is 14 residues. The CDR3 DNA sequence: TGTGCCAGCTCACCGTCGCAGTCCTCCTACGAGCAGTACGTC. This gives the protein CASSPSQSSYEQYV.

This clonotype was found a few times. The CDR3, as DNA: TGCAGTGCTAGAGATGGGGGCAGGGGGCTGATTGGAGCTGGGGCCAACGTCCTGACTTTC. This codes for CSARDGGRGLIGAGANVLTF. The chain joins TRBV20-1 to TRBJ2-6; 8 positions match TRBD1. The CDR3 runs to 20 residues. Germline CDR1 and CDR2: DFQATT and SNEGSKA (reference sequence). Trimming took 0 bases from V and 2 from J; bases not matched to a gene: 15.

The chain carries TRBV5-1 and TRBJ2-7; a possible D gene is TRBD2 (6 bases). Looked up from germline, CDR1 is SGHRS and CDR2 is YFSETQ. The CDR3 has 15 residues. Trimming took off 3 bases at V and 3 bases at J, with 16 bases between the two ends. For the CDR3, the DNA is TGCGCCAGCAGCTCCGGACTAAGCGGGCTCTACGAGCAGTACTTC. Its translation: CASSSGLSGLYEQYF.

This clonotype was observed a few times. V gene TRBV11-2 combines with J gene TRBJ2-5; no firm D call. CDR1 SGHAT and CDR2 FQNNGV come from the germline V gene. The CDR3 covers 13 residues. The V gene lost 5 bases and the J gene lost 1 base, with 8 bases spanning the gap. The CDR3 is CASSRGSQETQYF. The CDR3 region has the DNA TGTGCCAGCAGCCGTGGGTCCCAAGAGACCCAGTACTTC.

V and J are TRBV20-1 and TRBJ2-7; 9 nucleotides align to TRBD2. V trimming: 2 bases; J trimming: 0 bases; junction bases outside the gene matches: 8. This CDR3 spans 16 amino acids. The germline gives CDR1 DFQATT, CDR2 SNEGSKA (reference sequence). CDR3 in DNA: TGCAGTGCTAGATCCACCGCTAGCGGGGCCTCCTACGAGCAGTACTTC. This sequence encodes CSARSTASGASYEQYF.